A selection of T cell receptor beta chains follows, all from one sample in a study of T-cell reconstitution after alpha-beta-depleted transplantation in children. TCRdb analysed the PCR reads with MiXCR anew, one entry per CDR3 protein. The sample yields 670,000 or so distinct CDR3 sequences, 13% seen once. The sample consisted of PBMCs, taken before TCRalphabeta/CD19-depleted stem cell transplant. Receptor source: a girl aged 2-10 years with congenital amegakaryocytic thrombocytopenia, due to receive a stem cell transplant. Each CDR3 is given with its conserved first and last residue. The D gene is left open where the match is weak. A clone size is listed for some rows: how often the clone was seen (once, few, many), or a class if it is expanded.

17 . TRBJ2-7 TRBV3-1 . TGTGCCAGCAGCCAAGACATGGGGCTAGCGCCATCGGACGAGCAGTACTTC CASSQDMGLAPSDEQYF
12 many TRBJ2-3 TRBV6-1 . TGTGCCAGCAGACACCAGGCAGATACGCAGTATTTT CASRHQADTQYF
12 few TRBJ2-5 TRBV29-1 . TGCAGCGTTGATTTTGACGGAGAGACCCAGTACTTC CSVDFDGETQYF
17 once TRBJ2-7 TRBV20-1 TRBD2 TGCAGTGCTAGCCCGGGACTAGCGGGACCGCTCTCCTACGAGCAGTACTTC CSASPGLAGPLSYEQYF
14 many TRBJ2-1 TRBV5-6 . TGTGCCAGCAGCTTGTCGCATAGGTTCTGGGAGCAGTTCTTC CASSLSHRFWEQFF
15 . TRBJ2-7 TRBV5-1 . TGCGCCAGCAGCTTGTTTCACGGCGGAGCCTACGAGCAGTACTTC CASSLFHGGAYEQYF
14 many TRBJ2-7 TRBV29-1 TRBD2 TGCAGCGTGGTTCAGATAGCGGGAAAAAACGAGCAGTACTTC CSVVQIAGKNEQYF
14 many TRBJ2-2 TRBV12-3/TRBV12-4 TRBD2 TGTGCCAGCAGTTTGACTAGCTCTGAGGGGGAGCTGTTTTTT CASSLTSSEGELFF
13 . TRBJ2-6 TRBV14 . TGTGCCAGCAGGCGCGCCGGGGCCAACGTCCTGACTTTC CASRRAGANVLTF
12 . TRBJ2-7 TRBV20-1 . TGCAGTGCTAGGCCCTATACTTTCGAGCAGTACTTC CSARPYTFEQYF
12 . TRBJ2-7 TRBV5-6 . TGTGCCAGCAGCCACCCAAACTACGAGCAGTACTTC CASSHPNYEQYF
16 many TRBJ2-4 TRBV15 . TGTGCCACCAGCAGGAAGTTCAGGGTAGCCAAAAACATTCAGTACTTC CATSRKFRVAKNIQYF
16 many TRBJ1-6 TRBV6-1 TRBD1 TGTGCCAGCAGTGGACAGGGTAGCTCCTATAATTCACCCCTCCACTTT CASSGQGSSYNSPLHF
13 few TRBJ1-2 TRBV29-1 . TGCAGCGTTTTCTTAGGGGGTGGCGATGGCTACACCTTC CSVFLGGGDGYTF
17 many TRBJ2-1 TRBV10-3 . TGTGCCATCAGTGAGAGGGATGGGGGACCTCTACACAATGAGCAGTTCTTC CAISERDGGPLHNEQFF
13 . TRBJ2-7 TRBV3-1 . TGTGCCAGCAGTGCACTAGGTATGTACGAGCAGTACTTC CASSALGMYEQYF
18 many TRBJ1-1 TRBV27 TRBD1 TGTGCCAGCTTTCCAAGGGGAATCCGGGGACAGTCGAACACTGAAGCTTTCTTT CASFPRGIRGQSNTEAFF
18 many TRBJ2-2 TRBV15 TRBD2 TGTGCCACCAGCAGAGTGTGGACTAGCGGGAGGGACGGCGGGGAGCTGTTTTTT CATSRVWTSGRDGGELFF
15 many TRBJ1-1 TRBV3-1 . TGTGCCAGCAGCCAAGATCTGGTTGGGGACACTGAAGCTTTCTTT CASSQDLVGDTEAFF